This TCR beta chain was found in a study of blood T cell repertoires in COVID-19. TCRdb's table, derived via immunoSEQ multiplex PCR, lists solely in-frame clones and lacks some. The sample shows roughly 120,000 clones, over 85% of them seen only once. Germline V gene sequence: CDR1 SQVTM, CDR2 ANQGSEA. Trimming removed 7 bases from V and 1 base from J; junction bases left unmatched: 11. The CDR3 is 15 residues long. This TCR was sampled from a man aged 50-59 years with active COVID-19. The J gene is TRBJ2-5, the V gene TRBV29-1; 8 bases line up with TRBD1. What was sequenced was peripheral blood. The CDR3 spells CSAGDRGRIQETQYF. The CDR3 nucleotides are TGCAGCGCTGGAGACAGGGGCCGGATCCAAGAGACCCAGTACTTC.